The 26 T cell receptor beta chains presented below share a single source sample, sequenced in a study of control samples from healthy donors and cancer patients. The protocol was immunoSEQ multiplex PCR, while the TCRdb copy is restricted to in-frame clones and leaves out a portion. The data contain about 140,000 clones, roughly nine tenths of them singletons. Sequencing was performed on blood. The origin of the receptors is a man aged 18 to 35 in good health.

The V and J genes are TRBV5-3 and TRBJ1-6; D remains unclear. TRBV5-3 is noted as an ORF with a role that remains uncertain. The CDR3 totals 13 residues. V was pared by 4 bases and J by 10 bases, with 12 bases between. CDR3 residues: CARSLRGQSPLHF. DNA for the CDR3: TGTGCCAGAAGCCTCCGTGGGCAGTCACCCCTCCACTTT.

The genes are TRBV5-1 and TRBJ2-7, with 10 bases aligning to TRBD1. Per the germline V gene, CDR1 is SGHRS and CDR2 is YFSETQ. J gave up 5 bases and V 5 bases, and 7 bases lay outside the gene matches. The CDR3 totals 14 residues. CDR3 coding DNA: TGCGCCAGCAGGGCGGGACAGGGGTCAGACGAGCAGTACTTC. It yields the protein CASRAGQGSDEQYF.

The rearrangement joins TRBV10-1 to TRBJ1-1, with D unresolved. Germline loops: CDR1 WNHNN, CDR2 SYGVQD (reference sequence). The CDR3 totals 12 residues. Between the trimmed V and J ends, which lost 4 bases and 2 bases, there was a span of 5 bases. The CDR3 here is CASSGSNTEAFF. As DNA, the CDR3 is TGCGCCAGCAGTGGGTCCAACACTGAAGCTTTCTTT.

The J gene is TRBJ1-4, the V gene TRBV19; maybe TRBD1 (5 bases). This CDR3 has 14 amino acids. Per germline, CDR1 LNHDA and CDR2 SQIVND (reference sequence). V gave up 4 bases and J gave up 8 bases, with 14 bases separating them. The DNA of the CDR3 is TGTGCCAGTAGTAGAGGGGAGGGTAGCGAAAAACTGTTTTTT. Translating it yields CASSRGEGSEKLFF.

The chain recombines TRBV29-1 with TRBJ2-5; the match to TRBD1 covers 11 bases. Germline CDR1 reads SQVTM; CDR2 reads ANQGSEA. The CDR3 totals 13 residues. Trimming at V came to 7 bases and at J to 4 bases, leaving 5 bases not matched to a gene. In DNA, the CDR3 is TGCAGCGCGGGACAGGGGGTCCGAGAGACCCAGTACTTC. Amino acid sequence: CSAGQGVRETQYF.

The CDR3 spells CATSRENGYEQYF. CDR3 nucleotide sequence: TGTGCCACCAGCAGAGAGAATGGGTACGAGCAGTACTTC. The chain uses TRBV15 and TRBJ2-7; no clear D. Per the germline V gene, CDR1 is LNHNV and CDR2 is YYDKDF (reference sequence). The ends were cut back, 0 bases at V and 4 bases at J, with 7 bases in the middle. The CDR3 runs to 13 residues. The full variable domain, in which reference TRBV15 and TRBJ2-7 provide the parts outside the CDR3, is DAMVIQNPRYQVTQFGKPVTLSCSQTLNHNVMYWYQQKSSQAPKLLFHYYDKDFNNEADTPDNFQSRRPNTSFCFLDIRSPGLGDTAMYLCATSRENGYEQYFGPGTRLTVT.

V gene TRBV5-4 combines with J gene TRBJ2-7; TRBD1 agrees at 9 bases. This CDR3 spans 16 amino acids. V lost 4 bases and J lost 3; bases outside the gene matches: 11. Germline V CDR1 and CDR2: SGHNT, YYREEE (reference sequence). The DNA of the CDR3 is TGTGCCAGCAGCCTCCGTGGGACAGGGATGAACTACGAGCAGTACTTC. This sequence encodes CASSLRGTGMNYEQYF.

This sequence joins TRBV4-1 and TRBJ1-6; D perhaps matches TRBD1 (5 bases). CDR1 is MGHRA and CDR2 is YSYEKL in the germline V gene. This CDR3 has 13 amino acids. Trimming pared 1 base from V and 10 bases from J, leaving 8 bases between. CDR3 in amino acids: CASSQGGWSPLHF. CDR3 in DNA: TGCGCCAGCAGCCAAGGGGGCTGGTCACCCCTCCACTTT.

The J gene is TRBJ2-2, the V gene TRBV19, with TRBD1 matching over 9 bases. The V segment lost 6 bases and the J segment 3 bases; nucleotides outside the gene matches: 5. CDR1 LNHDA and CDR2 SQIVND come from the germline V gene (reference sequence). The CDR3 spans 15 residues. The CDR3 sequence is CASRGTGRDTGELFF. The CDR3 DNA sequence: TGTGCCAGTAGGGGGACAGGGAGGGACACCGGGGAGCTGTTTTTT. Together with reference TRBV19 and TRBJ2-2, the CDR3 gives the full variable domain: DGGITQSPKYLFRKEGQNVTLSCEQNLNHDAMYWYRQDPGQGLRLIYYSQIVNDFQKGDIAEGYSVSREKKESFPLTVTSAQKNPTAFYLCASRGTGRDTGELFFGEGSRLTVL.

The J gene is TRBJ2-7, the V gene TRBV29-1; D is perhaps TRBD1 or TRBD2 (6 bases each). The CDR3 loop spans 13 amino acids. V lost 7 bases, J lost 4 bases, and 17 bases lay in between. From germline, CDR1 is SQVTM and CDR2 ANQGSEA. CDR3 nucleotides: TGCAGCGCAGCAGGAGGGGGGAGATACGAGCAGTACTTC. Amino acid sequence: CSAAGGGRYEQYF.

The chain combines TRBV18 with TRBJ2-3; D not resolved. The CDR3 covers 13 residues. Germline loops: CDR1 KGHSH, CDR2 LQKENI. Deletions cut 6 bases from V and 3 bases from J, with 10 bases between. In DNA form, the CDR3 reads TGTGCCAGCTCCCCAACCCAAACAGATACGCAGTATTTT. Translating it yields CASSPTQTDTQYF. The entire variable domain, with the rest obtained from reference TRBV18 and TRBJ2-3, is as follows: NAGVMQNPRHLVRRRGQEARLRCSPMKGHSHVYWYRQLPEEGLKFMVYLQKENIIDESGMPKERFSAEFPKEGPSILRIQQVVRGDSAAYFCASSPTQTDTQYFGPGTRLTVL.

DNA of the CDR3: TGTGCCAGCAGCTTTTTCTTGGTGGGCTCCTCCTACAATGAGCAGTTCTTC. This translates into CASSFFLVGSSYNEQFF. J is TRBJ2-1 and V is TRBV5-6; D not certain. The CDR3 consists of 17 residues. Trimming left V 2 bases short and J 0 bases short, with 15 bases between. Per the germline V gene, CDR1 is SGHDT and CDR2 is YYEEEE.

The chain links TRBV7-2 to TRBJ1-5, with D perhaps matching TRBD1 (5 bases). The germline V gene has CDR1 SGHTA and CDR2 FQGNSA. The CDR3 runs 17 residues. V was pared by 1 base and J by 4 bases, with 17 bases between. The CDR3 DNA reads TGTGCCAGCAGCTTAGGCGCAGGGTCATCTGGTAATCAGCCCCAGCATTTT. Translating it yields CASSLGAGSSGNQPQHF. The entire variable domain, with the rest obtained from reference TRBV7-2 and TRBJ1-5, is as follows: GAGVSQSPSNKVTEKGKDVELRCDPISGHTALYWYRQSLGQGLEFLIYFQGNSAPDKSGLPSDRFSAERTGGSVSTLTIQRTQQEDSAVYLCASSLGAGSSGNQPQHFGDGTRLSIL.

The chain employs TRBV30 and TRBJ1-6; no definite D call. V shed 3 bases and J shed 6 bases, with 12 bases lying between them. The germline V gene has CDR1 GTSNPN and CDR2 SVGIG (reference sequence). This CDR3 region has 14 residues. The CDR3 reads CAWRGPLTNSPLHF. CDR3 nucleotides: TGTGCCTGGAGGGGCCCTCTAACTAATTCACCCCTCCACTTT.

Here the CDR3 DNA reads TGTGCCAGCGCCCGACAAGGGGCCACAGATACGCAGTATTTT. It codes for CASARQGATDTQYF. This chain connects TRBV18 to TRBJ2-3; tentative D call: TRBD1 (5 bases). This CDR3 is built from 14 residues. Germline lookup yields CDR1 KGHSH and CDR2 LQKENI. Trimming cost V 8 bases and J 2 bases, with 14 bases left between them.

In this sample, this clone turned up once. This chain links TRBV6-2 or TRBV6-3 with TRBJ2-3; D not certain. Per the germline V gene, CDR1 is MNHEY and CDR2 is SVGEGT. V was cut by 4 bases and J by 1 base, with 12 bases left in between. The CDR3 has 15 amino acids. CDR3 DNA: TGTGCCAGCAGTTCGCTTTCGGTACGCACAGATACGCAGTATTTT. Its translation is CASSSLSVRTDTQYF.

V gene TRBV6-2 or TRBV6-3 combines with J gene TRBJ1-2; unclear D gene. V lost 4 bases and J lost 4, with 13 bases in between. Germline CDR1 reads MNHEY; CDR2 reads SVGEGT. The CDR3 is made up of 14 amino acids. Here the CDR3 DNA reads TGTGCCAGCAGTTGGGAAACAGCGGTCTATGGCTACACCTTC. Its translation is CASSWETAVYGYTF.

The gene calls are TRBV7-3 and TRBJ2-2; D remains ambiguous. This CDR3 region has 13 residues. Trimming stripped 4 bases from V and 4 bases from J, with 7 bases between. Germline CDR1 and CDR2: SGHTA and FQGTGA. The CDR3 sequence is CASSSSPTGELFF. The DNA for the CDR3 is TGTGCCAGCAGCTCTTCCCCCACCGGGGAGCTGTTTTTT. Complete variable domain (other parts from reference TRBV7-3 and TRBJ2-2): GAGVSQTPSNKVTEKGKYVELRCDPISGHTALYWYRQSLGQGPEFLIYFQGTGAADDSGLPNDRFFAVRPEGSVSTLKIQRTERGDSAVYLCASSSSPTGELFFGEGSRLTVL.

Concerning this clone itself: Different DNA sequences within this sample yield the same CDR3. The DNA of the CDR3 is TGTGCCAGCAGCTTAGTGGGACAAAAACTGTTTTTT. Its protein product is CASSLVGQKLFF. The chain carries TRBV7-9 and TRBJ1-4, with D tentatively TRBD1 (5 bases). Germline V gene data show CDR1 as SEHNR and CDR2 as FQNEAQ (reference sequence). This CDR3 has 12 amino acids. V was cut by 1 base and J by 9 bases, with 6 bases left in between. Looking up the rest from reference TRBV7-9 and TRBJ1-4 gives the full variable domain: DTGVSQNPRHKITKRGQNVTFRCDPISEHNRLYWYRQTLGQGPEFLTYFQNEAQLEKSRLLSDRFSAERPKGSFSTLEIQRTEQGDSAMYLCASSLVGQKLFFGSGTQLSVL.

The chain couples TRBV9 to TRBJ1-4; unclear D gene. The CDR3 is 15 residues long. V lost 2 bases to trimming and J lost 5 bases, with 13 bases between them. The germline gives CDR1 SGDLS, CDR2 YYNGEE. The CDR3 region is CASSVLGRSNEKLFF. The CDR3 DNA is TGTGCCAGCAGCGTTTTAGGCAGATCAAATGAAAAACTGTTTTTT.

The V gene is TRBV6-1, the J gene TRBJ2-7; unclear D gene. V lost 2 bases and J lost 2, with 10 bases in between. The CDR3 totals 14 residues. Per germline, CDR1 MNHNS and CDR2 SASEGT. The chain's CDR3 is CASSEPGLPYEQYF. DNA for the CDR3: TGTGCCAGCAGTGAACCTGGCCTGCCCTACGAGCAGTACTTC.

V gene TRBV10-3 combines with J gene TRBJ1-5; D remains unclear. The CDR3 loop spans 15 amino acids. Germline assignment: CDR1 ENHRY and CDR2 SYGVKD. V lost 0 bases and J lost 1, with 7 bases in between. CDR3 coding DNA: TGTGCCATCAGTGAGTCCACACTCAGCAATCAGCCCCAGCATTTT. It encodes CAISESTLSNQPQHF.

The chain links TRBV27 to TRBJ1-1; a possible D gene is TRBD1 (6 bases). This CDR3 is 13 amino acids long. Per the germline V gene, CDR1 is MNHEY and CDR2 is SMNVEV (reference sequence). V gave up 6 bases and J gave up 4 bases, with 12 bases separating them. CDR3 sequence (DNA): TGTGCCAGCAGCCGGGGACACCTCACTGAAGCTTTCTTT. This encodes CASSRGHLTEAFF.

The genes are TRBV7-9 and TRBJ1-1; unclear D gene. Trimming pared 1 base from V and 5 bases from J, leaving 14 bases between. Per the germline V gene, CDR1 is SEHNR and CDR2 is FQNEAQ (reference sequence). The CDR3 is 15 residues long. CDR3 loop: CASSLGSGRNTEAFF. The CDR3 DNA reads as TGTGCCAGCAGCTTAGGAAGCGGCAGAAATACTGAAGCTTTCTTT. Full variable domain (rest looked up from reference TRBV7-9 and TRBJ1-1): DTGVSQNPRHKITKRGQNVTFRCDPISEHNRLYWYRQTLGQGPEFLTYFQNEAQLEKSRLLSDRFSAERPKGSFSTLEIQRTEQGDSAMYLCASSLGSGRNTEAFFGQGTRLTVV.

CDR3 DNA: TGTGCCAGCAGCGAAAGGACAGACTATGGCTACACCTTC. This encodes CASSERTDYGYTF. The rearrangement uses TRBV9 and TRBJ1-2, with D possibly being TRBD1 (6 bases). This CDR3 has 13 residues. With 3 bases removed from V and 3 bases from J, the gap between germline ends came to 9 bases. Germline V gene sequence: CDR1 SGDLS, CDR2 YYNGEE.

The chain links TRBV10-1 to TRBJ2-5; 10 bases map to TRBD1. The CDR3 covers 15 residues. CDR1 WNHNN and CDR2 SYGVQD come from the germline V gene (reference sequence). Unmatched junction bases numbered 8, after V lost 5 bases and J lost 5 bases. The CDR3 coding sequence is TGCGCCAGCAGTCTGCCGGGACAGGGGTCGGAGACCCAGTACTTC. Translation gives CASSLPGQGSETQYF.